This TCR beta chain originates from a study of shared clonotypes between healthy human individuals. General study findings and limits: Blood was the only sampled material, and tissue repertoires likely differ.

Deletions cut 6 bases from V and 1 base from J, with 9 bases between. The CDR3 extends over 13 amino acids. The germline CDR1 and CDR2 sequences are MNHEY and SVGAGI. Sequencing was performed with immunoSEQ multiplex PCR; in TCRdb, only in-frame clones are kept and a portion is missing. The sample yields a few million clones, over 85% seen once. In this sample, this clone turned up a few times. The antigen remains unidentified. The gene calls are TRBV6-5 and TRBJ1-1; D possibly corresponds to TRBD1 (5 bases). Sequencing was done on a sample of naive CD4+ T cells from PBMCs. Subset specified: CD45RA+ positively selected. The origin of this receptor is a man aged 18-30 years in good health. Some clones in this sample may be carry-over from other donors' samples. In nucleotides, the CDR3 is TGTGCCAGCAGCGGACATCAGAACACTGAAGCTTTCTTT. It specifies CASSGHQNTEAFF.